A selection of T cell receptor beta chains follows, all from one sample in a study of cytomegalovirus exposure and HLA in healthy donors. TCRdb's copy holds only in-frame clones and misses some; the assay was immunoSEQ multiplex PCR. Of 110,000 or so clones in the sample, almost 90% are singletons; the top ten hold roughly 2.2%. Material: PBMCs. The source is a woman between 18 and 30 years old in good health and CMV-seronegative. CDR3s include the opening cysteine and the closing phenylalanine or tryptophan. D genes are given only for firm matches. Only part of the rows carry a size: once, few, many, or a class if the clone is expanded.

cdr3_length j_call v_call d_call clone_size cdr3_nt cdr3_aa
16 TRBJ1-5 TRBV19 NA NA TGTGCCAGTAGTACCTCGGGGGGGCAGAGCAATCAGCCCCAGCATTTT CASSTSGGQSNQPQHF
15 TRBJ2-3 TRBV6-1 TRBD2 NA TGTGCCAGCAGTGAACTAGCGGGAGGGCCAGATACGCAGTATTTT CASSELAGGPDTQYF
14 TRBJ2-5 TRBV7-2 TRBD1 NA TGTGCCAGCAGTTGGACAGGGGGACAGGAGACCCAGTACTTC CASSWTGGQETQYF
15 TRBJ2-5 TRBV5-1 NA few TGCGCCAGCAGCTTGGCCGGGGACTCCCAAGAGACCCAGTACTTC CASSLAGDSQETQYF
13 TRBJ2-7 TRBV6-1 TRBD1 NA TGTGCCAGCACCCGGGACAGGGCCGACGAGCAGTACTTC CASTRDRADEQYF
14 TRBJ2-3 TRBV30 NA NA TGTGCCTGGAGTGTAGGGGGAATCACAGATACGCAGTATTTT CAWSVGGITDTQYF
19 TRBJ1-1 TRBV5-1 TRBD1 few TGCGCCAGCAGCATAGGGACAGGGGGCGCTCTGTTCATGGACACTGAAGCTTTCTTT CASSIGTGGALFMDTEAFF
15 TRBJ2-3 TRBV7-2 TRBD1 once TGTGCCAGCAGCCAAGGACAGGGTGGGGCAGATACGCAGTATTTT CASSQGQGGADTQYF
14 TRBJ1-4 TRBV28 TRBD1 NA TGTGCCAGCAGGAGGACAGGCACCGGTGGAAAACTGTTTTTT CASRRTGTGGKLFF
12 TRBJ1-1 TRBV5-3 TRBD1 NA TGTGCCAGAAGCTCCAAACGACAGGGCGCTTTCTTT CARSSKRQGAFF
13 TRBJ1-2 TRBV7-9 NA NA TGTGCCAGCAGCCGTACAGGGTATTATGGCTACACCTTC CASSRTGYYGYTF
14 TRBJ2-3 TRBV10-3 TRBD1 NA TGTGCCATCAGTGGGACAGGGACCACAGATACGCAGTATTTT CAISGTGTTDTQYF
16 TRBJ2-6 TRBV29-1 TRBD1 few TGCAGCGTTATAGGACAGGGCACCTCTGGGGCCAACGTCCTGACTTTC CSVIGQGTSGANVLTF
13 TRBJ2-3 TRBV29-1 NA NA TGCAGCGTTGGTCTAGCGCCCACAGATACGCAGTATTTT CSVGLAPTDTQYF
16 TRBJ2-7 TRBV6-5 NA NA TGTGCCAGCAGTTACGCCGGGGGGCTTCCCTCCTACGAGCAGTACTTC CASSYAGGLPSYEQYF
17 TRBJ2-2 TRBV18 NA NA TGTGCCAGCTCACGTCAAAATGCGGGCGAGAACACCGGGGAGCTGTTTTTT CASSRQNAGENTGELFF
14 TRBJ2-7 TRBV5-1 NA NA TGCGCCAGCAGCTTGAGTCAGGGAACCTACGAGCAGTACTTC CASSLSQGTYEQYF
20 TRBJ2-1 TRBV9 TRBD2 NA TGTGCCAGCAGCTCAAAAGTGGGGGCGGGAGGCCACGTCGCCTACAATGAGCAGTTCTTC CASSSKVGAGGHVAYNEQFF
14 TRBJ2-7 TRBV18 NA NA TGTGCCAGCTCAACGGGGGGCCTGCCCTACGAGCAGTACTTC CASSTGGLPYEQYF
11 TRBJ2-1 TRBV2 NA NA TGTGCCAGCAGTGGGGCCAATGAGCAGTTCTTC CASSGANEQFF
13 TRBJ2-1 TRBV2 NA NA TGTGCCAGCAGTGGGGAGAGTTACAATGAGCAGTTCTTC CASSGESYNEQFF
17 TRBJ2-3 TRBV5-5 NA once TGTGCCAGCAGCTTGAGGAACCGGGGGAGTAACACAGATACGCAGTATTTT CASSLRNRGSNTDTQYF
14 TRBJ2-1 TRBV30 TRBD2 once TGTGCCTGTGAGCGGGAGGGGTCCTACAATGAGCAGTTCTTC CACEREGSYNEQFF
14 TRBJ2-1 TRBV6-1 TRBD1 NA TGTGCCAGCATTCCGGGACAGGGTTACAATGAGCAGTTCTTC CASIPGQGYNEQFF
14 TRBJ2-7 TRBV13 NA once TGTGCCAGCAGCCCCCCGGGGTCCGAATACGAGCAGTACTTC CASSPPGSEYEQYF
17 TRBJ1-2 TRBV9 NA NA TGTGCCAGCATCCGGGGGGCTAGCGAGGAACAGGGCTATGGCTACACCTTC CASIRGASEEQGYGYTF
17 TRBJ2-2 TRBV11-3 NA NA TGTGCCAGCAGCTTAGGGGTACGCAGGGGAAACACCGGGGAGCTGTTTTTT CASSLGVRRGNTGELFF
14 TRBJ1-1 TRBV14 NA NA TGTGCCAGCAGCCCACGACACCTGAACACTGAAGCTTTCTTT CASSPRHLNTEAFF
17 TRBJ2-5 TRBV25-1 TRBD2 NA TGTGCCAGCAGCACTAGCGGGGGCCTGAAGTACCAAGAGACCCAGTACTTC CASSTSGGLKYQETQYF
18 TRBJ2-4 TRBV28 NA NA TGTGCCAGCAGTCCCCCGTACGGAGGGGAGGAGGCCAAAAACATTCAGTACTTC CASSPPYGGEEAKNIQYF
15 TRBJ2-5 TRBV2 TRBD1 NA TGTGCCAGCAGTGAAGCCCTGGACAGGTGGGAGACCCAGTACTTC CASSEALDRWETQYF
13 TRBJ1-1 TRBV28 NA NA TGTGCCAGCAGTTCAGGGGTGAACACTGAAGCTTTCTTT CASSSGVNTEAFF
14 TRBJ2-7 TRBV4-3 NA NA TGCGCCAGCAGCCAAGAGGTTAGCTCCTACGAGCAGTACTTC CASSQEVSSYEQYF
13 TRBJ1-2 TRBV29-1 NA NA TGCAGCGCCCTATCCCCCGGAGACTATGGCTACACCTTC CSALSPGDYGYTF
17 TRBJ2-1 TRBV30 TRBD2 NA TGTGCCTGGAGTGAAATCAAGCGGGGGGGAACCTACAATGAGCAGTTCTTC CAWSEIKRGGTYNEQFF
14 TRBJ1-2 TRBV19 TRBD1 NA TGTGCCAGCAGGAGGGGACAGAGGGACTATGGCTACACCTTC CASRRGQRDYGYTF
16 TRBJ2-7 TRBV2 TRBD2 NA TGTGCCAGCAGTGAATCTAGCGGAGCGAGGTCCTACGAGCAGTACTTC CASSESSGARSYEQYF
13 TRBJ1-1 TRBV7-8 NA NA TGTGCCAGCAGCGGACAGACGAACACTGAAGCTTTCTTT CASSGQTNTEAFF
16 TRBJ2-3 TRBV27 TRBD1 NA TGTGCCAGCAGTTCAAGAACAGGGGCAGCATGGAATACGCAGTATTTT CASSSRTGAAWNTQYF
16 TRBJ2-7 TRBV6-1 TRBD2 NA TGTGCCAGCAGTGACCCGGGACTAGCGGGGTCTTACGAGCAGTACTTC CASSDPGLAGSYEQYF
13 TRBJ2-5 TRBV6-5 NA NA TGTGCCAGCAGACCAGCGGGTCCGGGGACCCAGTACTTC CASRPAGPGTQYF
15 TRBJ1-5 TRBV6-6 NA NA TGTGCCAGCAGCCGGTCGTCACAGGGAGATCAGCCCCAGCATTTT CASSRSSQGDQPQHF
15 TRBJ2-7 TRBV7-2 TRBD2 NA TGTGCCAGCAGCTTAGGGGAGGGGCCGGCCTACGAGCAGTACTTC CASSLGEGPAYEQYF
14 TRBJ2-1 TRBV5-5 NA NA TGTGCCAGCAGTAGAGGGAGCAACATGGATGAGCAGTTCTTC CASSRGSNMDEQFF
16 TRBJ2-7 TRBV4-2 TRBD2 NA TGTGCCAGCAGCCAAGAACTAGCGGGAGTCTATATCGAGCAGTACTTC CASSQELAGVYIEQYF
13 TRBJ1-1 TRBV4-3 NA few TGCGCCAGCAGCCAAGGACAGAACACTGAAGCTTTCTTT CASSQGQNTEAFF